What follows are 3 T cell receptor beta chains derived from one specimen sequenced in a study of T cell responses to AZD1222 COVID-19 vaccine. Here immunoSEQ multiplex PCR was the method, and the copy in TCRdb shows in-frame clones only, minus some. The sample yields more than 140,000 clones, approximately 93% seen once. The input for sequencing was peripheral blood, taken on day 0 of MenACWY control vaccination. Every receptor here comes from an adult in good health.

The gene calls are TRBV12-3 or TRBV12-4 and TRBJ1-2, with unresolved D. The CDR3 contains 12 residues. The V end was cut by 6 bases, the J end by 5 bases, with 10 bases between. In nucleotides, the CDR3 is TGTGCCAGCAGACGACGCGGTTATGGCTACACCTTC. Residues: CASRRRGYGYTF.

This clone was detected only once. This rearrangement joins TRBV7-9 to TRBJ1-5; D uncertain. Germline V lookup: CDR1 SEHNR, CDR2 FQNEAQ (reference sequence). CDR3 length equals 12 residues. The V end lost 3 bases, the J end lost 6 bases, and 6 bases lay between the germline ends. The CDR3 is CASSLDGQPQHF. Written as DNA, the CDR3 is TGTGCCAGCAGCTTGGATGGTCAGCCCCAGCATTTT. The full variable domain, in which reference TRBV7-9 and TRBJ1-5 provide the parts outside the CDR3, is DTGVSQNPRHKITKRGQNVTFRCDPISEHNRLYWYRQTLGQGPEFLTYFQNEAQLEKSRLLSDRFSAERPKGSFSTLEIQRTEQGDSAMYLCASSLDGQPQHFGDGTRLSIL.

V and J are TRBV4-1 and TRBJ2-7; D uncertain. This CDR3 spans 13 amino acids. The germline CDR1 and CDR2 sequences are MGHRA and YSYEKL. The V end was cut by 0 bases, the J end by 1 base, with 4 bases between. The CDR3 loop is CASSQDQSYEQYF. CDR3 coding DNA: TGCGCCAGCAGCCAAGATCAGTCCTACGAGCAGTACTTC.